This record concerns one T cell receptor beta chain sequence. Its antigen is unknown. The data stem from a study of OX40 agonist ivuxolimab in advanced cancers. At the level of the study: Antecedent anti-PD-1, anti-PD-L1 or anti-CTLA-4 therapy was permissible, with approximately 44% having received some. Study conclusions and caveats: Near-lowest levels of clonal expansion characterized partial responders at 0.1-3.0 mg/kg.

CDR1 is SGHNT, CDR2 YENEEA, per germline. The germline V and J ends were trimmed by 3 bases and 1 base, with 6 bases remaining between them. The CDR3 is made up of 13 amino acids. The data were produced by immunoSEQ multiplex PCR, yet TCRdb's version contains in-frame clones alone and is incomplete. The data show some 66,000 clones, roughly 80% seen once. The specimen was CD4+ or CD8+ T cells sorted from blood, collected in a trial of the OX40 agonist ivuxolimab. This chain joins TRBV11-3 and TRBJ1-1; D unresolved. This clonotype originated in an adult with an advanced solid tumor such as melanoma, head and neck, liver or kidney cancer. The CDR3 sequence: CASSFTANTEAFF. The CDR3 DNA reads TGTGCCAGCAGCTTTACAGCGAACACTGAAGCTTTCTTT.